This T cell receptor beta chain originates from a study of shared clonotypes between healthy human individuals. As for this clone: Its antigen is still unknown.

Libraries were prepared by immunoSEQ multiplex PCR; TCRdb keeps only in-frame clonotypes and omits some of them. The sample lists over 850,000 clones; about four fifths were seen once. Study-level points and caveats: Roughly 5% of naive CD4 clonotypes were shared across a few donors. Sequencing depth was predicted to influence how clonotypes are shared among donors.

V lost 4 bases, J lost 9 bases, and 13 bases lay in between. The CDR3 is 13 residues long. Germline CDR1 is LGHNA and CDR2 is YNFKEQ. Source material: memory CD4+ T cells from PBMCs. As for subset: CD45RA-negative fraction. The clonotype was recovered from a man younger than 30 in good health. Some clones in this sample may be carry-over from other donors' samples. The chain has TRBV4-2 and TRBJ2-1; D possibly corresponds to TRBD2 (5 bases). The CDR3 region is CASSPTHEGEQFF. As DNA, the CDR3 is TGTGCCAGCAGCCCAACGCACGAGGGTGAGCAGTTCTTC.